This TCR beta chain was sequenced in a study of OX40 agonist ivuxolimab in advanced cancers. Assay: immunoSEQ multiplex PCR; the TCRdb copy retains only in-frame clones and omits some. The table has about 70,000 clones, approximately 90% seen once. Germline V CDR1 and CDR2: MNHNS, SASEGT. CDR3 length: 15 residues. Deletions cut 0 bases from V and 1 base from J, with 8 bases between. Sequences were derived from CD4+ or CD8+ T cells sorted from blood, sampled in a trial of the OX40 agonist ivuxolimab. The receptor comes from an adult with an advanced solid tumor such as melanoma, head and neck, liver or kidney cancer. The rearrangement uses TRBV6-1 and TRBJ2-3; possible D gene TRBD2, 7 bases. CDR3 DNA sequence: TGTGCCAGCAGTGAAGCGCGGGGGCGCACAGATACGCAGTATTTT. Translating gives CASSEARGRTDTQYF.